The next 19 T cell receptor beta chains were all read from a single sample in a study of PD-1 blockade in classical Hodgkin lymphoma. Repertoires were generated with immunoSEQ multiplex PCR, while TCRdb's copy carries only in-frame clones and drops some. The sample records some 31,000 clones, about two thirds being singletons. Brentuximab vedotin exposure varied, and every patient relapsed after autologous stem cell transplantation. This material consisted of peripheral blood mononuclear cells (PBMCs), taken before the second cycle of nivolumab. These receptor sequences come from a human donor with classical Hodgkin lymphoma.

The gene calls are TRBV28 and TRBJ1-6; D is ambiguous. Germline loops: CDR1 MDHEN, CDR2 SYDVKM. V shed 2 bases and J shed 5 bases, with 7 bases lying between them. The CDR3 runs to 14 residues. DNA of the CDR3: TGTGCCAGCAGTTTAGCTGCAAATAATTCACCCCTCCACTTT. Translation gives CASSLAANNSPLHF.

V is TRBV6-6 and J is TRBJ1-1; 7 bases fit TRBD1. J lost 7 bases, V lost 6 bases, and 8 bases had no gene match. The CDR3 has 13 residues. CDR1 MNHNY and CDR2 SVGAGI come from the germline V gene (reference sequence). CDR3 sequence reads: CASSTGTVIEAFF. As DNA, the CDR3 is TGTGCCAGCAGCACCGGGACAGTTATTGAAGCTTTCTTT.

The chain employs TRBV19 and TRBJ1-5, with 8 bases matching TRBD1. V gave up 4 bases and J gave up 2 bases; unmatched junction bases: 1. The CDR3 is made up of 14 amino acids. CDR1 LNHDA and CDR2 SQIVND come from the germline V gene (reference sequence). The CDR3 DNA reads TGTGCCAGTAGTACGACAGGGGGCAATCAGCCCCAGCATTTT. Translating gives CASSTTGGNQPQHF. The full variable domain, in which reference TRBV19 and TRBJ1-5 provide the parts outside the CDR3, is DGGITQSPKYLFRKEGQNVTLSCEQNLNHDAMYWYRQDPGQGLRLIYYSQIVNDFQKGDIAEGYSVSREKKESFPLTVTSAQKNPTAFYLCASSTTGGNQPQHFGDGTRLSIL.

V and J are TRBV28 and TRBJ1-1; D is unresolved. The germline V gene encodes CDR1 MDHEN and CDR2 SYDVKM. Deletions cut 2 bases from V and 3 bases from J, with 1 base between. CDR3 length: 11 residues. Written as DNA, the CDR3 is TGTGCCAGCAGTTTACACACTGAAGCTTTCTTT. Amino acids: CASSLHTEAFF.

The gene calls are TRBV27 and TRBJ2-1; 7 bases fit TRBD1. V lost 5 bases, J lost 8 bases, and 9 bases stayed unmatched. This CDR3 spans 14 amino acids. Germline CDR1 reads MNHEY; CDR2 reads SMNVEV (reference sequence). The CDR3 bases are TGTGCCAGCAGTCCCCGACAGGGTCTGGATGAGCAGTTCTTC. Encoded protein: CASSPRQGLDEQFF.

The rearrangement joins TRBV5-1 to TRBJ1-2, with TRBD1 as a possible D gene (6 bases). Germline CDR1 is SGHRS and CDR2 is YFSETQ. Between the trimmed V and J ends, which lost 0 bases and 4 bases, there was a span of 19 bases. The CDR3 is made up of 17 amino acids. The CDR3 here is CASSLAKAGRGVYGYTF. The DNA for the CDR3 is TGCGCCAGCAGCTTGGCCAAGGCAGGCAGGGGAGTCTATGGCTACACCTTC.

The chain uses TRBV5-1 and TRBJ2-5; perhaps D is TRBD1 or TRBD2 (5 bases each). V lost 4 bases and J lost 1, with 14 bases in between. This CDR3 has 15 amino acids. Per germline, CDR1 SGHRS and CDR2 YFSETQ. The CDR3 nucleotides are TGCGCCAGCAGCCATCGGGGCGGTTTCCAAGAGACCCAGTACTTC. It yields the protein CASSHRGGFQETQYF.

This clone was observed a handful of times. Distinct nucleotide sequences in the sample also encode this CDR3. The chain uses TRBV29-1 and TRBJ1-1; D gene unclear. The CDR3 loop spans 10 amino acids. V lost 7 bases and J 3 bases, leaving 6 bases between the germline ends. CDR1 SQVTM and CDR2 ANQGSEA come from the germline V gene. The CDR3 nucleotides are TGCAGCGGGCAGGACACTGAAGCTTTCTTT. It codes for CSGQDTEAFF. The whole variable domain, filled in from reference TRBV29-1 and TRBJ1-1, reads SAVISQKPSRDICQRGTSLTIQCQVDSQVTMMFWYRQQPGQSLTLIATANQGSEATYESGFVIDKFPISRPNLTFSTLTVSNMSPEDSSIYLCSGQDTEAFFGQGTRLTVV.

The chain employs TRBV5-6 and TRBJ2-7, with 8 bases that match TRBD2. V dropped 4 bases and J dropped 4; count of bases not matched to a gene: 10. The CDR3 loop spans 15 amino acids. Germline V gene lookup returns CDR1 SGHDT and CDR2 YYEEEE. The CDR3 sequence is CASSPSGLASYEQYF. The CDR3 DNA reads as TGTGCCAGCAGCCCTTCCGGACTAGCTTCGTACGAGCAGTACTTC.

The J gene is TRBJ2-7, the V gene TRBV28; D gene unclear. Germline CDR1 is MDHEN and CDR2 is SYDVKM. The CDR3 sequence is 14 residues long. Trimming pared 5 bases from V and 2 bases from J, leaving 13 bases between. The CDR3 loop is CASSPHRPPYEQYV. Written as DNA, the CDR3 is TGTGCCAGCAGTCCCCATCGACCTCCCTACGAGCAGTACGTC.

V and J are TRBV7-2 and TRBJ1-2, with a tentative D call TRBD1 (5 bases). This CDR3 is 13 amino acids long. The V end lost 5 bases, the J end lost 7 bases, and 14 bases lay between the germline ends. The germline gives CDR1 SGHTA, CDR2 FQGNSA. CDR3 coding DNA: TGTGCCAGCAGCCCGGGGGGAAATAGTGGCTACACCTTC. This gives the protein CASSPGGNSGYTF.

This clone was picked up one time. The CDR3 spells CAREVGQGETKHNSPLHF. The CDR3 nucleotides read TGTGCCAGGGAGGTGGGGCAGGGGGAAACAAAACATAATTCACCCCTCCACTTT. The rearrangement uses TRBV21-1 and TRBJ1-6; the table's D call TRBD1 went unverified against the DNA. TRBV21-1 is deemed a pseudogene. This CDR3 spans 18 amino acids.

The genes are TRBV6-1 and TRBJ2-5; a possible D gene is TRBD1 (5 bases). This CDR3 has 15 residues. Germline CDR1 reads MNHNS; CDR2 reads SASEGT. Trimming removed 1 base at V and 5 bases at J, with 14 bases between. CDR3 region: CASSEELGAGETQYF. The CDR3 DNA is TGTGCCAGCAGTGAAGAGTTAGGGGCTGGGGAGACCCAGTACTTC.

The chain links TRBV27 to TRBJ2-3; D is unclear. Germline V gives CDR1 MNHEY, CDR2 SMNVEV (reference sequence). V gave up 5 bases and J gave up 2 bases, with 8 bases separating them. This CDR3 is built from 13 residues. The CDR3 reads CASSPAFTDTQYF. The CDR3 DNA reads as TGTGCCAGCAGTCCGGCCTTCACAGATACGCAGTATTTT.

This chain uses TRBV5-5 with TRBJ1-4; maybe TRBD1 (5 bases). This CDR3 has 15 residues. CDR1 is SGHKS and CDR2 is YYEKEE in the germline V gene (reference sequence). The germline V and J ends were trimmed by 0 bases and 3 bases, with 9 bases remaining between them. The CDR3 DNA is TGTGCCAGCAGCTTGGTGGCAGGGTCTAATGAAAAACTGTTTTTT. This codes for CASSLVAGSNEKLFF.

The chain couples TRBV4-1 to TRBJ1-2; TRBD1 might be the D (6 bases). The germline V and J ends were trimmed by 5 bases and 4 bases, with 17 bases remaining between them. Germline V CDR1 and CDR2: MGHRA, YSYEKL. The CDR3 sequence is 15 residues long. The CDR3 sequence is CASSAPEGGSYGYTF. In DNA form, the CDR3 reads TGCGCCAGCAGCGCTCCCGAGGGGGGGAGCTATGGCTACACCTTC.

This clone was seen just once. This chain joins TRBV28 and TRBJ2-3; 10 nucleotides line up with TRBD2. The CDR3 is 16 residues long. Germline V gene data show CDR1 as MDHEN and CDR2 as SYDVKM. The J segment lost 0 bases and the V segment lost 5 bases, leaving 5 bases of the junction unmatched. CDR3 coding DNA: TGTGCCAGCAGTCTAGCGGGGGCGCTTAGCACAGATACGCAGTATTTT. It is translated as CASSLAGALSTDTQYF. Complete variable domain (other parts from reference TRBV28 and TRBJ2-3): DVKVTQSSRYLVKRTGEKVFLECVQDMDHENMFWYRQDPGLGLRLIYFSYDVKMKEKGDIPEGYSVSREKKERFSLILESASTNQTSMYLCASSLAGALSTDTQYFGPGTRLTVL.

This clone was counted between two and nine times. The V and J genes are TRBV7-6 and TRBJ1-5; tentatively, D is TRBD1 (5 bases). V lost 5 bases and J 2 bases, leaving 10 bases between the germline ends. CDR1 SGHVS and CDR2 FNYEAQ come from the germline V gene. The CDR3 has 14 amino acids. The CDR3 reads CASSPWGGNQPQHF. The DNA of the CDR3 is TGTGCCAGCAGCCCGTGGGGGGGCAATCAGCCCCAGCATTTT.

This rearrangement joins TRBV18 to TRBJ2-2; TRBD1 agrees at 7 bases. V lost 2 bases to trimming and J lost 4 bases; unmatched junction nucleotides: 4. CDR1 is KGHSH, CDR2 LQKENI, per germline. This CDR3 has 15 amino acids. This CDR3 is CASSPRGPSTGELFF. The CDR3 nucleotides are TGTGCCAGCTCACCAAGGGGGCCTAGCACCGGGGAGCTGTTTTTT.